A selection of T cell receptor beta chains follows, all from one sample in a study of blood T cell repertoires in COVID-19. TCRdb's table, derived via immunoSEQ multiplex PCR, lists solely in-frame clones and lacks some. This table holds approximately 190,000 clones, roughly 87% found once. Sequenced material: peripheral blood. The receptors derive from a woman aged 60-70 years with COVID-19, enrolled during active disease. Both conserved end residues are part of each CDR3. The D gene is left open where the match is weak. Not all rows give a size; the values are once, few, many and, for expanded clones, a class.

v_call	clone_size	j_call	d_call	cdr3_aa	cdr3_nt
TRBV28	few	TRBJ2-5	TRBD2	CATIRGLAGGPTEETQYF	TGTGCCACCATACGGGGGCTAGCGGGAGGCCCGACCGAAGAGACCCAGTACTTC
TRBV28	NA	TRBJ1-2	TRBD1	CASKGISTGTGTNTFYGYTF	TGTGCCAGCAAAGGTATCAGTACCGGGACAGGGACTAATACTTTCTATGGCTACACCTTC
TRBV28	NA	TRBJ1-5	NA	CASSIFPRGGAAQPQHF	TGTGCCAGCAGTATCTTCCCCCGAGGGGGGGCGGCTCAGCCCCAGCATTTT
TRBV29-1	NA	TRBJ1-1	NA	CSVPSPLTGEAFF	TGCAGCGTCCCATCTCCCTTGACAGGTGAAGCTTTCTTT
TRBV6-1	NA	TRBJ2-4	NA	CASSDTVAKNIQYF	TGTGCCAGCAGTGATACAGTAGCCAAAAACATTCAGTACTTC
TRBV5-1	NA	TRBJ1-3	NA	CASSFDPGKGAGNTIYF	TGCGCCAGCAGCTTCGATCCGGGTAAAGGGGCTGGAAACACCATATATTTT
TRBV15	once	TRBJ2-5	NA	CATSNSYRAETQYF	TGTGCCACCAGCAATTCTTACAGGGCAGAGACCCAGTACTTC
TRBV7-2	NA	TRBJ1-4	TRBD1	CASSSDSTGGNEKLFF	TGTGCCAGCAGCTCAGACTCGACAGGGGGCAATGAAAAACTGTTTTTT
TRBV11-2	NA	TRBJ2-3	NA	CASSLSGLSTDTQYF	TGTGCCAGCAGCTTGTCGGGACTCAGCACAGATACGCAGTATTTT
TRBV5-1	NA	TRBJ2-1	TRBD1	CASSFGGTGGGEQFF	TGCGCCAGCAGCTTTGGGGGGACAGGTGGCGGTGAGCAGTTCTTC
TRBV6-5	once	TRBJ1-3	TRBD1	CASSRDREAGNTIYF	TGTGCCAGCAGCCGTGACAGGGAAGCTGGAAACACCATATATTTT
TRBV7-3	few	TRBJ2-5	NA	CASSPSAVGETQYF	TGTGCCAGCAGCCCTTCAGCGGTGGGGGAGACCCAGTACTTC
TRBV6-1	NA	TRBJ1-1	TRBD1	CASSEDRGLRAFF	TGTGCCAGCAGCGAAGACAGGGGATTGCGAGCTTTCTTT
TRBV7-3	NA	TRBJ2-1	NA	CASSLTPLAYNNEQFF	TGTGCCAGCAGCTTAACACCACTAGCTTACAACAATGAGCAGTTCTTC
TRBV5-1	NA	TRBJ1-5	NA	CASSLAAGSNQPQHF	TGCGCCAGCAGCTTGGCCGCGGGGAGCAATCAGCCCCAGCATTTT
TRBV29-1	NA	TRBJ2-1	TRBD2	CSERLAGGEQFF	TGCAGCGAGCGACTAGCGGGGGGTGAGCAGTTCTTC
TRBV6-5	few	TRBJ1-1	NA	CASNESFEAFF	TGTGCCAGCAACGAAAGCTTTGAAGCTTTCTTT
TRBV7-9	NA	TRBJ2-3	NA	CASIPEGAVADTQYF	TGTGCCAGCATCCCCGAGGGAGCGGTGGCAGATACGCAGTATTTT